This T cell receptor beta chain was obtained from a study of identifying expanded T cells in peripheral blood. Whole-study results and caveats: Clone count variance between roughly two-week samples rose with total template count. Over two and four weeks, about 16 and 19 clones changed, versus around 1.3 between replicates.

As regards this clone: Its specificity is not known.

TCRdb keeps only in-frame clones here, not all; method: immunoSEQ multiplex PCR. The data show some 75,000 clones, with about nine tenths seen just once and under 3.5% held by the top ten. The clonotype originates from a person aged 18 to 69 in good health. Input material: blood.

The CDR3: CASSSLQGAGGMNTQYF. DNA for the CDR3: TGCGCCAGCAGCTCTCTGCAGGGGGCCGGGGGCATGAATACGCAGTATTTT. V gene TRBV5-1 combines with J gene TRBJ2-3; TRBD1 agrees at 8 bases. The CDR3 loop spans 17 amino acids. CDR1 is SGHRS and CDR2 is YFSETQ in the germline V gene. With 3 bases clipped from V and 7 bases from J, the junction kept 16 bases outside the gene matches. The entire variable domain, with the rest obtained from reference TRBV5-1 and TRBJ2-3, is as follows: KAGVTQTPRYLIKTRGQQVTLSCSPISGHRSVSWYQQTPGQGLQFLFEYFSETQRNKGNFPGRFSGRQFSNSRSEMNVSTLELGDSALYLCASSSLQGAGGMNTQYFGPGTRLTVL.